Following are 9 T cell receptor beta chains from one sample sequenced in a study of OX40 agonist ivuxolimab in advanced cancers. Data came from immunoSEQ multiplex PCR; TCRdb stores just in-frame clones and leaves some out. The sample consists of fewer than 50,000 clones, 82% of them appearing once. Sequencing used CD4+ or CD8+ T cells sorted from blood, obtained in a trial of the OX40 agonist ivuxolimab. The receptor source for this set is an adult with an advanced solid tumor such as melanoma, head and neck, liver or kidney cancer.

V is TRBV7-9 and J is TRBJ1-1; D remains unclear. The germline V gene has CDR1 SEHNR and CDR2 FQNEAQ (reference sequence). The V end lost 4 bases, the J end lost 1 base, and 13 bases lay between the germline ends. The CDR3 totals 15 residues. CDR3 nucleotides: TGTGCCAGCAGCTATCCGGGGAGATCGAACACTGAAGCTTTCTTT. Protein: CASSYPGRSNTEAFF.

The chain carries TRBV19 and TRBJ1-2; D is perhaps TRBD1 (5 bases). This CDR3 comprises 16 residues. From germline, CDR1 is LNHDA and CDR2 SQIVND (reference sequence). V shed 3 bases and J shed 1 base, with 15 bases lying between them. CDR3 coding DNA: TGTGCCAGTAGTATTCAGGGAGGAGGAGGTAACTATGGCTACACCTTC. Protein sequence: CASSIQGGGGNYGYTF.

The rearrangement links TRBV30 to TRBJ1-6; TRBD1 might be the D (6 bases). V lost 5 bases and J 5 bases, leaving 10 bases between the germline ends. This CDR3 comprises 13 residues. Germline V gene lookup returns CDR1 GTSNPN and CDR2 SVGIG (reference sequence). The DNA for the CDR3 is TGTGCCTGGGGAGGGGGGAATAATTCACCCCTCCACTTT. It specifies CAWGGGNNSPLHF.

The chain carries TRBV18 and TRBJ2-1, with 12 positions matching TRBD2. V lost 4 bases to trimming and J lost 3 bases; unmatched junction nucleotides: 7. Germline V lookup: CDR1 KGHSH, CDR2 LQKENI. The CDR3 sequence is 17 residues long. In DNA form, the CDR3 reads TGTGCCAGCTCACGTACTCTAGCGGGAGGGCTCTACAATGAGCAGTTCTTC. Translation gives CASSRTLAGGLYNEQFF.

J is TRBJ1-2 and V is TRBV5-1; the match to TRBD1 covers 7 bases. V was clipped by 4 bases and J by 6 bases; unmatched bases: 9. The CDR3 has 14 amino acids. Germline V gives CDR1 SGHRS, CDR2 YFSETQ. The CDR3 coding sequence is TGCGCCAGCAGCCCGGGGGACAGTGTTAATGGCTACACCTTC. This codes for CASSPGDSVNGYTF.

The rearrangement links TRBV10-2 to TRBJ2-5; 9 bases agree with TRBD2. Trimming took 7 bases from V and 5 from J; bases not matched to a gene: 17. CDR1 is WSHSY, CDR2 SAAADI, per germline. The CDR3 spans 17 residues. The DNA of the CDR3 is TGCGCCAGCAACGTCGGGCTCAAGCGGGAGGAGGTGGAGACCCAGTACTTC. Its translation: CASNVGLKREEVETQYF.

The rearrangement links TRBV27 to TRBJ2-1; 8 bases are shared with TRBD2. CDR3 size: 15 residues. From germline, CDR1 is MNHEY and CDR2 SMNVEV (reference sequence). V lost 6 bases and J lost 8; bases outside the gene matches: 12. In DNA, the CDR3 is TGTGCCAGCAGCCACCTTATAGCGGGAAGCTATGAGCAGTTCTTC. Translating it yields CASSHLIAGSYEQFF.

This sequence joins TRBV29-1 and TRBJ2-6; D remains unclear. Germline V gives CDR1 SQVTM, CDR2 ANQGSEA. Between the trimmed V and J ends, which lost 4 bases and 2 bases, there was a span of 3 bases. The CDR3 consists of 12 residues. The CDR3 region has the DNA TGCAGCGTTGTAGCTGGGGCCAACGTCCTGACTTTC. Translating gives CSVVAGANVLTF.

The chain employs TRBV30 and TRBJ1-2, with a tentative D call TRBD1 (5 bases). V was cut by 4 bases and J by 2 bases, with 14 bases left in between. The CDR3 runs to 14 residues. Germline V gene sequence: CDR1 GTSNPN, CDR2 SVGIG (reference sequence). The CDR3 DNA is TGTGCCTGGACCCCTGACGGGGGGAACTATGGCTACACCTTC. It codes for CAWTPDGGNYGYTF.